This is a list of T cell receptor beta chains from one sample in a study of T-cell memory formation after mild COVID-19. TCRdb re-called the 5' RACE reads with MiXCR, one entry per CDR3 protein. The sample lists under 250,000 distinct CDR3 sequences; 9.5% to 10% were seen once. The sequenced sample consisted of PBMCs or a T cell subset sorted from them (not recorded which). These receptors were collected from a man between 18 and 29 years old who had mild COVID-19 (a few samples of this study predate the infection). Cell type and time point are not known. Each CDR3 is given with its conserved first and last residue. A D gene is named only where the DNA matches it firmly. Size values are once, few and many counts, or a class for expanded clones, and some rows have none.

d_gene | abundance | j_gene | v_gene | CDR3nt | CDR3aa
TRBD1 | many | TRBJ2-4 | TRBV4-1 | TGCGCCAGCAGCCAACCCTCGAGGGGGCGAGGAAACATTCAGTACTTC | CASSQPSRGRGNIQYF
NA | few | TRBJ2-3 | TRBV6-2/TRBV6-3 | TGTGCCAGCAGGCAGGACAGCACAGATACGCAGTATTTT | CASRQDSTDTQYF
NA | many | TRBJ2-7 | TRBV4-1 | TGCGCCAGCAGACTAGACAGCTACGAGCAGTACTTC | CASRLDSYEQYF
NA | many | TRBJ2-3 | TRBV24-1 | TGTGCCACCAGTGACCCAGGAGAGAAGAGCACAGATACGCAGTATTTT | CATSDPGEKSTDTQYF
NA | many | TRBJ2-1 | TRBV12-3/TRBV12-4 | TGTGCCAGCAGGGCCCCCGGGGGCCGCTCCTACAATGAGCAGTTCTTC | CASRAPGGRSYNEQFF
NA | NA | TRBJ1-6 | TRBV2 | TGTGCCAGAGCGACAGGACCCTCGAATTCACCCCTCCACTTT | CARATGPSNSPLHF
NA | many | TRBJ2-7 | TRBV6-2/TRBV6-3 | TGTGCCAGCGGACGTATTCCTTCCTACGAGCAGTACTTC | CASGRIPSYEQYF
TRBD1 | few | TRBJ1-1 | TRBV5-8 | TGTGCCAGCAGTTCGGGACAGAGGCGTGGTGCTTTCTTT | CASSSGQRRGAFF
NA | few | TRBJ2-6 | TRBV2 | TGTGCCAGCAAGCTCGCCACAGCTGGGGCCAACGTCCTGACTTTC | CASKLATAGANVLTF
NA | NA | TRBJ1-5 | TRBV12-3/TRBV12-4 | TGTGCCAGCAGGGTAAGCAATCAGCCCCAGCATTTT | CASRVSNQPQHF
NA | many | TRBJ2-5 | TRBV2 | TGTGCCAGCAGCCGGGAAGAGACCCAGTACTTC | CASSREETQYF
NA | NA | TRBJ1-6 | TRBV7-9 | TGTGCCAGCAGCTTCAGTACAGAGTATTCACCCCTCCACTTT | CASSFSTEYSPLHF
NA | few | TRBJ1-4 | TRBV7-2 | TGTGCCAGCAGCTTAGGAGTCCAAAGGGGACTGTTTTTT | CASSLGVQRGLFF
TRBD2 | NA | TRBJ2-2 | TRBV6-5 | TGTGCCAGCAGTACGCTATTGCGGGGGGGCTTTCGGGAGCTGTTTTTT | CASSTLLRGGFRELFF
TRBD1 | few | TRBJ1-4 | TRBV20-1 | TGCAGTGCTCGGGACAGTCCCAATGAAAAACTGTTTTTT | CSARDSPNEKLFF
TRBD1 | few | TRBJ2-3 | TRBV24-1 | TGTGCCACCAGTGATCCGGGACAGGGCACAGATACGCAGTATTTT | CATSDPGQGTDTQYF
NA | NA | TRBJ1-6 | TRBV9 | TGTGCCAGCAGCCCCGGGGGAGGATCACCCCTCCACTTT | CASSPGGGSPLHF
NA | few | TRBJ1-4 | TRBV6-1 | TGTGCCGGTCACAGGTCCTATAATGAAAAACTGTTTTTT | CAGHRSYNEKLFF
NA | NA | TRBJ1-1 | TRBV7-2 | TGTGCCAGCAGCTTAGCGCCAGGGGCGGGCGAAGCTTTCTTT | CASSLAPGAGEAFF
TRBD2 | NA | TRBJ2-1 | TRBV5-1 | TGCGCCAGCAGCTTGGGTTCTAGCGGGGGTATTGATGAGCAGTTCTTC | CASSLGSSGGIDEQFF
NA | NA | TRBJ2-3 | TRBV2 | TGTGCCAGAGGGGCTAGCACAGATACGCAGTATTTT | CARGASTDTQYF
NA | NA | TRBJ2-5 | TRBV28 | TGTGCCAGCTCCAGGGTGGGTTGGCAAGAGACCCAGTACTTC | CASSRVGWQETQYF
TRBD2 | NA | TRBJ2-3 | TRBV7-2 | TGTGCCAGCAGAAGGACTAGCGGGGGGGCACAAACGCAGTATTTT | CASRRTSGGAQTQYF
NA | NA | TRBJ1-2 | TRBV12-3/TRBV12-4 | TGTGCCAGCAGGATCCGGGGCACCTATGGCTACACCTTC | CASRIRGTYGYTF
NA | NA | TRBJ2-3 | TRBV11-2 | TGTGCCAGCAGCACAAGAGTGGATACGCAGTATTTT | CASSTRVDTQYF
NA | NA | TRBJ2-2 | TRBV2 | TGTGCCAGCAGTGAAGTTGGGCAGAACACCGGGGAGCTGTTTTTT | CASSEVGQNTGELFF
TRBD2 | NA | TRBJ2-1 | TRBV12-3/TRBV12-4 | TGTGCCAGCAGCTGGGGTAGCGGGGCGATGGATGAGCAGTTCTTC | CASSWGSGAMDEQFF
TRBD1 | NA | TRBJ2-7 | TRBV10-3 | TGTGCCATGAGGTCGGGACAGGGGGGTGCCTACGAGCAGTACTTC | CAMRSGQGGAYEQYF
NA | many | TRBJ2-7 | TRBV7-2 | TGTGCCAGCAGTGGAAGGGGGTCGGCCTACGAGCAGTACTTC | CASSGRGSAYEQYF
NA | NA | TRBJ2-5 | TRBV12-5 | TGTGCTAGTGGTTTTAGTCGAGAGACCCAGTACTTC | CASGFSRETQYF
NA | NA | TRBJ1-1 | TRBV7-2 | TGTGCCAGCAGAATTCGACAGAACACTGAAGCTTTCTTT | CASRIRQNTEAFF
NA | NA | TRBJ2-5 | TRBV15 | TGTGCCACCAGCAGAGTACAGGCCGAGACCCAGTACTTC | CATSRVQAETQYF
TRBD2 | few | TRBJ2-2 | TRBV9 | TGTGCCAGCATGCCGGGGGGGCCCACCGGGGAGCTGTTTTTT | CASMPGGPTGELFF
NA | NA | TRBJ1-6 | TRBV20-1 | TGCAGTGCTAGAGATAACTCCGGCCGCAGAGGGGATTCACCCCTCCACTTT | CSARDNSGRRGDSPLHF
NA | few | TRBJ1-1 | TRBV19 | TGTGCCAGTAGTACCCGGACAGCTTCGAACACTGAAGCTTTCTTT | CASSTRTASNTEAFF
NA | few | TRBJ2-3 | TRBV9 | TGTGCCAGCAGGGGCCGGACCAACACAGATACGCAGTATTTT | CASRGRTNTDTQYF
TRBD1 | few | TRBJ1-2 | TRBV6-5 | TGTGCCAGCAGACTTACAGGGGTAAACTACCCTACACTAACCTTC | CASRLTGVNYPTLTF
NA | NA | TRBJ1-1 | TRBV4-3 | TGCGCCAGCAGCCAGGCCGACACTGAAGCTTTCTTT | CASSQADTEAFF
TRBD2 | few | TRBJ2-1 | TRBV7-2 | TGTGCCAGCAGAATAGCGGGGGGGTTAAACAATGAGCAGTTCTTC | CASRIAGGLNNEQFF